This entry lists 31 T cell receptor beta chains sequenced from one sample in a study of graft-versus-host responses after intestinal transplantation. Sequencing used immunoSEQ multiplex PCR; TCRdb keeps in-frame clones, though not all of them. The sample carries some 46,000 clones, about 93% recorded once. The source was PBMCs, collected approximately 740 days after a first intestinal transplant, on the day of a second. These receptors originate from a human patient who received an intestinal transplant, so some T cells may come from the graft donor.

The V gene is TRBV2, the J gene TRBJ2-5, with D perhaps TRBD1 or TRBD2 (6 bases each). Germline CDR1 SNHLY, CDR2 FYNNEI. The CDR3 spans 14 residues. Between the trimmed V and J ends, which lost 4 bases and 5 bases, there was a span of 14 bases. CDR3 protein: CASSGSGGRETQYF. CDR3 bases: TGTGCCAGCAGTGGGAGTGGGGGGCGGGAGACCCAGTACTTC.

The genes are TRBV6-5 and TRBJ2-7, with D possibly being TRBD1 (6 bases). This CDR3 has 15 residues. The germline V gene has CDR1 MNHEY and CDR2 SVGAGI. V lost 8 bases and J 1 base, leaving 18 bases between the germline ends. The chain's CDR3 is CASGTTGFSSYEQYF. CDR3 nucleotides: TGTGCCAGCGGGACCACAGGGTTCAGTTCCTACGAGCAGTACTTC.

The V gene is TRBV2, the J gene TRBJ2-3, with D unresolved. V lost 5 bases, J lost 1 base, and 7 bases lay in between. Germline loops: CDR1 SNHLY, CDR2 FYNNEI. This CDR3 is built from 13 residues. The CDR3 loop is CASSLMGTDTQYF. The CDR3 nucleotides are TGTGCCAGCAGTCTGATGGGCACAGATACGCAGTATTTT.

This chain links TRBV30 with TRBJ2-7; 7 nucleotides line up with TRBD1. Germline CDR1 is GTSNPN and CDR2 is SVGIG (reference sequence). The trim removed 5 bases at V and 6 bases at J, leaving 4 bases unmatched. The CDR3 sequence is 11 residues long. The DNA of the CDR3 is TGTGCCTGGCAGACAGGGCTCGAGCAGTACTTC. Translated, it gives CAWQTGLEQYF.

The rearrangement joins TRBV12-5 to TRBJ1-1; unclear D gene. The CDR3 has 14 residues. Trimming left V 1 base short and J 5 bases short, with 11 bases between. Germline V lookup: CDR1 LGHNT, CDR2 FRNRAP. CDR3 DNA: TGTGCTAGTGGTTTGGAGGTAGGTTTGACTGAAGCTTTCTTT. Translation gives CASGLEVGLTEAFF.

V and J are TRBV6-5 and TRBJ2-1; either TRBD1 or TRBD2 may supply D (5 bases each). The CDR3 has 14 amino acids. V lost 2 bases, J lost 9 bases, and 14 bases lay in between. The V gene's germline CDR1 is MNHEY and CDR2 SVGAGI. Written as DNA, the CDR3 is TGTGCCAGCAGTTACAGGGGACGATACGGTGAGCAGTTCTTC. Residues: CASSYRGRYGEQFF.

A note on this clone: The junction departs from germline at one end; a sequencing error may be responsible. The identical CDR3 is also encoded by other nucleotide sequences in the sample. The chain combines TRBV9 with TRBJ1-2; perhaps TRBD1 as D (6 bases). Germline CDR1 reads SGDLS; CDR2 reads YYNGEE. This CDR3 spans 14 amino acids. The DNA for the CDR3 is TGTGCCAGCACCCTTTCTACAGGGAACTATGGTTACACCTTC. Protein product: CASTLSTGNYGYTF.

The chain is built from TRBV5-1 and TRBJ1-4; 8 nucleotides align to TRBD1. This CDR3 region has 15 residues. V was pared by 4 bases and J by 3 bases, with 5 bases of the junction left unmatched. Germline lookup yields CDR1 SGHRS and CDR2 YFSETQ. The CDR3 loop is CASSVQGAANEKLFF. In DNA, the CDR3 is TGCGCCAGCAGCGTCCAGGGGGCAGCTAATGAAAAACTGTTTTTT.

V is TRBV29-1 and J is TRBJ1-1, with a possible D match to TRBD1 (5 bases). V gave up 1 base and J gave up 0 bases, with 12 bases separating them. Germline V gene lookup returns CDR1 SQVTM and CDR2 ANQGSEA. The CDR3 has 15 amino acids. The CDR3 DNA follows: TGCAGCGTTGAAGTCCCGGACAAAATGAACACTGAAGCTTTCTTT. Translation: CSVEVPDKMNTEAFF.

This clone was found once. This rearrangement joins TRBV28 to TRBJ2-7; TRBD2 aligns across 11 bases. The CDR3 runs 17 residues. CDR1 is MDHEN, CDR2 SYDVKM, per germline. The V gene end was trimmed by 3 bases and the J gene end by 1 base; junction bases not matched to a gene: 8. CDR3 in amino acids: CASSFSGRAGVSYEQYF. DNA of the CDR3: TGTGCCAGCAGTTTTAGCGGGAGGGCCGGGGTTTCCTACGAGCAGTACTTC.

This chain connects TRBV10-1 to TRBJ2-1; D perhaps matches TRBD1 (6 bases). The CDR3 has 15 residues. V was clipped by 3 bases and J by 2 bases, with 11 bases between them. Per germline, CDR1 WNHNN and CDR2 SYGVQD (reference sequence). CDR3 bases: TGCGCCAGCAGTGATCGGGACAAACCCTACAATGAGCAGTTCTTC. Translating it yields CASSDRDKPYNEQFF.

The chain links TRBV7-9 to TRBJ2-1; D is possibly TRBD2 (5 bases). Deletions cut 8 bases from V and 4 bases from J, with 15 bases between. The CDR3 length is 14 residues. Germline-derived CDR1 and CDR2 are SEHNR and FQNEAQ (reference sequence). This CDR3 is CASQGGWKYNEQFF. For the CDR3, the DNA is TGTGCCAGCCAAGGCGGGTGGAAATACAATGAGCAGTTCTTC.

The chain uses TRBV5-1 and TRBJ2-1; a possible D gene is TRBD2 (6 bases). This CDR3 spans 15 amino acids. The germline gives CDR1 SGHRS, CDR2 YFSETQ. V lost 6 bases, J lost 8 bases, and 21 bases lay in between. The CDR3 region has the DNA TGCGCCAGCACCATGGGGACCTTCTCGGGGGATGAGCAGTTCTTC. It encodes CASTMGTFSGDEQFF. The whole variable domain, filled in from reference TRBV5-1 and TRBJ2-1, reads KAGVTQTPRYLIKTRGQQVTLSCSPISGHRSVSWYQQTPGQGLQFLFEYFSETQRNKGNFPGRFSGRQFSNSRSEMNVSTLELGDSALYLCASTMGTFSGDEQFFGPGTRLTVL.

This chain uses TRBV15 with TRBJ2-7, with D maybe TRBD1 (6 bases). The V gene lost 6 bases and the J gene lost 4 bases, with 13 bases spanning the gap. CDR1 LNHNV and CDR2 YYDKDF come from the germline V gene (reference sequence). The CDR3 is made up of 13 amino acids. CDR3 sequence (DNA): TGTGCCACCAGTATAGGGACATCATACGAGCAGTACTTC. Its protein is CATSIGTSYEQYF.

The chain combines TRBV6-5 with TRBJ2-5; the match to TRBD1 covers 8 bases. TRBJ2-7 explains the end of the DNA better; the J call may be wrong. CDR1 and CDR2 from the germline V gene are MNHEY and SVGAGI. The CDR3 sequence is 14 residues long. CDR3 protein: CASSYSQGAYEQYF. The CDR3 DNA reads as TGTGCCAGCAGTTACTCACAGGGGGCCTACGAGCAGTACTTC.

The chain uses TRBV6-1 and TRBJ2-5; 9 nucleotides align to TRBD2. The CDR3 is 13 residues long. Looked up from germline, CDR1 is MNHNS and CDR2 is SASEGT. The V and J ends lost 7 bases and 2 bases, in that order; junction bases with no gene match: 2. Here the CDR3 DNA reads TGTGCCAGCATTAGCGGGAGTCAAGAGACCCAGTACTTC. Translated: CASISGSQETQYF.

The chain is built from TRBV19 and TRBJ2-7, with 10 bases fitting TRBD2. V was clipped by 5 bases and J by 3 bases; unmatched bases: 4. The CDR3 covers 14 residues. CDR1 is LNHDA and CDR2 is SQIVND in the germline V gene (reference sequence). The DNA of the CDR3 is TGTGCCAGTAGTCCCGGGACTAGCGACTACGAGCAGTACTTC. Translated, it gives CASSPGTSDYEQYF.

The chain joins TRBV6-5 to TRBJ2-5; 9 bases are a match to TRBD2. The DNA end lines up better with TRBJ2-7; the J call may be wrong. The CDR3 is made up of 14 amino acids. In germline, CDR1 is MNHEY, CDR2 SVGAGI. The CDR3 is CASRIHSGGNEQYF. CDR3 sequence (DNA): TGTGCCAGCAGAATACACAGCGGGGGGAACGAGCAGTACTTC.

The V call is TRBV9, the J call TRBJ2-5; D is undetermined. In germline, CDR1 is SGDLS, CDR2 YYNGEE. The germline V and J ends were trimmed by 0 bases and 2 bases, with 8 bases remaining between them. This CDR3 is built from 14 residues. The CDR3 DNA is TGTGCCAGCAGCGTAGGCTGGCGTCAAGAGACCCAGTACTTC. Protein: CASSVGWRQETQYF.

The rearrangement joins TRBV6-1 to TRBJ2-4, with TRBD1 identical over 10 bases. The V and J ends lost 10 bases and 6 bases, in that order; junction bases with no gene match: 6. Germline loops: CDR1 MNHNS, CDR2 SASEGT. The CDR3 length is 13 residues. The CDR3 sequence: CAIMTGGLNIQYF. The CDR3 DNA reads TGTGCCATCATGACAGGGGGCTTAAACATTCAGTACTTC.

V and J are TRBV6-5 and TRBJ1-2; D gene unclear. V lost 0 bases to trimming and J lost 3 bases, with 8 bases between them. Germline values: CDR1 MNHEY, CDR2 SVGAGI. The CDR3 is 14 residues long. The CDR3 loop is CASSYSASHYGYTF. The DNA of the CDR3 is TGTGCCAGCAGTTACTCGGCCAGTCACTATGGCTACACCTTC.

The CDR3 loop is CASSETGGEQYF. CDR3 coding DNA: TGTGCCAGCAGCGAGACAGGGGGAGAGCAGTACTTC. V usage is TRBV9 and J usage is TRBJ2-7; 9 bases map to TRBD1. V lost 3 bases to trimming and J lost 7 bases; unmatched junction nucleotides: 2. Germline values: CDR1 SGDLS, CDR2 YYNGEE. The CDR3 runs to 12 residues.

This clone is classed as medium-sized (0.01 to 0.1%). For the CDR3, the DNA is TGTGCCAGCAGTGGGACTAGCGGGGGGGCTGAGCAGTTCTTC. It translates to CASSGTSGGAEQFF. V is TRBV6-4 and J is TRBJ2-1; 15 bases align to TRBD2. CDR1 MRHNA and CDR2 SNTAGT come from the germline V gene. This CDR3 is 14 amino acids long. Germline trimming cut 4 bases from V and 9 bases from J; bases unmatched to any gene: 1.

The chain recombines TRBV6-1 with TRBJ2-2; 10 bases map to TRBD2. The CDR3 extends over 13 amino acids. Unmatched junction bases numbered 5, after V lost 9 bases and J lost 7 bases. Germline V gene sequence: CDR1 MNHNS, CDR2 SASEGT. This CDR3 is CAREREGDGELFF. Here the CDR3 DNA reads TGTGCCAGAGAGCGGGAGGGGGACGGGGAGCTGTTTTTT.

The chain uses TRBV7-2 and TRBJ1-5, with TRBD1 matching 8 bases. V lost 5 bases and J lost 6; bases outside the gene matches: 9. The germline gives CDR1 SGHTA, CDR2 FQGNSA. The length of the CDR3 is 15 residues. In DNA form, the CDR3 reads TGTGCCAGCAGCCCCGACAGGGGTTTTGGTCAGCCCCAGCATTTT. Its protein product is CASSPDRGFGQPQHF.

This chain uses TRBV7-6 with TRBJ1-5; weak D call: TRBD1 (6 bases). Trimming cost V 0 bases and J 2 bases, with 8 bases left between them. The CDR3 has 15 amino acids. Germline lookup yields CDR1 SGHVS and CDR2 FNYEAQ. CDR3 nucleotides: TGTGCCAGCAGCTTAGCAGAGGGGGGCAATCAGCCCCAGCATTTT. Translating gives CASSLAEGGNQPQHF. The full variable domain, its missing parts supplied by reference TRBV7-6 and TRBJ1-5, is GAGVSQSPRYKVTKRGQDVALRCDPISGHVSLYWYRQALGQGPEFLTYFNYEAQQDKSGLPNDRFSAERPEGSISTLTIQRTEQRDSAMYRCASSLAEGGNQPQHFGDGTRLSIL.

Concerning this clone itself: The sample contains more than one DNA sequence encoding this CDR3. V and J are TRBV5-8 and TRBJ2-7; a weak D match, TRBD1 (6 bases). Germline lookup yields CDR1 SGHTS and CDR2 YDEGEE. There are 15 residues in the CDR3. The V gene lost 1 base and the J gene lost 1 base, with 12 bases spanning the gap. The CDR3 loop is CASSLLQTGSYEQYF. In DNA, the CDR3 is TGTGCCAGCAGCTTGTTGCAGACAGGATCCTACGAGCAGTACTTC.

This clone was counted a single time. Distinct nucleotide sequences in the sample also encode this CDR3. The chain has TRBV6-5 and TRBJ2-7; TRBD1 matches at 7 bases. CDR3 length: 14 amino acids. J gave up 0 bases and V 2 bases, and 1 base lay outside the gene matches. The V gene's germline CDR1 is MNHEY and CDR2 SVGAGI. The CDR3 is CASSYRGPSYEQYF. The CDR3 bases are TGTGCCAGCAGTTACAGGGGGCCCTCCTACGAGCAGTACTTC.

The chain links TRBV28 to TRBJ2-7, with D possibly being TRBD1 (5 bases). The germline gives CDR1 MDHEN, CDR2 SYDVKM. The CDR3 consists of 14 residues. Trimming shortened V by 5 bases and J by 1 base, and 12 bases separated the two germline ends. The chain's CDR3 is CASSTSGLSYEQYF. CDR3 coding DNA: TGTGCCAGCAGTACCTCAGGGCTTTCCTACGAGCAGTACTTC.

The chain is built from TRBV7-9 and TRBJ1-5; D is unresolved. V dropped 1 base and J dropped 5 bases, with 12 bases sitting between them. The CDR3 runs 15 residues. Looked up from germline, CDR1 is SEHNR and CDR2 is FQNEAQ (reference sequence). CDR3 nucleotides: TGTGCCAGCAGCTTAGGGTGGGGATTAGATCAGCCCCAGCATTTT. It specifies CASSLGWGLDQPQHF. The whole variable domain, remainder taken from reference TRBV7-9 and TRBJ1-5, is DTGVSQNPRHKITKRGQNVTFRCDPISEHNRLYWYRQTLGQGPEFLTYFQNEAQLEKSRLLSDRFSAERPKGSFSTLEIQRTEQGDSAMYLCASSLGWGLDQPQHFGDGTRLSIL.

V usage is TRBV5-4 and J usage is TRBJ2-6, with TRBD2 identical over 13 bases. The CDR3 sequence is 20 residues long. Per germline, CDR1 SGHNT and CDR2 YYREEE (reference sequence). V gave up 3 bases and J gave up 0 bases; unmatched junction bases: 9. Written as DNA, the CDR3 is TGTGCCAGCAGCTCAAGACTAGCGGGAGGCCCCCGCTCTGGGGCCAACGTCCTGACTTTC. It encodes CASSSRLAGGPRSGANVLTF.